These T cell receptor beta chains were read from a single sample in a study of blood T cells in healthy people across ages. TCRdb recomputed calls from the 5' RACE reads with MiXCR, one row per CDR3 protein. The sample gives 650,000 to 1,000,000 distinct CDR3 sequences, around 36% of which show up once; roughly 13% is in the top ten. The sequenced sample consisted of blood. The receptors shown here come from a man in his late teens or twenties in good health. CDR3s include the opening cysteine and the closing phenylalanine or tryptophan. The D gene is left open where the match is weak. Clone size appears in some rows only: once, few, many, or a class for an expanded clone.

v_gene: TRBV12-3/TRBV12-4; d_gene: -; abundance: -; j_gene: TRBJ2-3; CDR3aa: CANIKGGGADTQYF; CDR3nt: TGTGCCAACATTAAAGGGGGGGGGGCAGATACGCAGTATTTT
v_gene: TRBV4-2; d_gene: -; abundance: few; j_gene: TRBJ1-4; CDR3aa: CASSRGVVRTNEKLFF; CDR3nt: TGTGCCAGCAGCCGAGGAGTTGTAAGAACTAATGAAAAACTGTTTTTT
v_gene: TRBV18; d_gene: -; abundance: -; j_gene: TRBJ1-6; CDR3aa: CASSPGNPTSPLHF; CDR3nt: TGTGCCAGCTCACCGGGAAACCCGACCTCACCCCTCCACTTT
v_gene: TRBV30; d_gene: -; abundance: -; j_gene: TRBJ1-1; CDR3aa: CAWSRGQNTEAFF; CDR3nt: TGTGCCTGGAGTAGGGGCCAGAACACTGAAGCTTTCTTT
v_gene: TRBV10-3; d_gene: TRBD2; abundance: few; j_gene: TRBJ2-5; CDR3aa: CASGGGPEETQYF; CDR3nt: TGTGCCTCCGGCGGGGGGCCGGAGGAGACCCAGTACTTC
v_gene: TRBV7-2; d_gene: -; abundance: -; j_gene: TRBJ2-3; CDR3aa: CASRGIRTDTQYF; CDR3nt: TGTGCCAGCAGGGGGATACGCACAGATACGCAGTATTTT
v_gene: TRBV10-3; d_gene: -; abundance: -; j_gene: TRBJ1-6; CDR3aa: CAIMGARVNSPPHF; CDR3nt: TGTGCCATCATGGGGGCCAGGGTAAATTCACCCCCCCACTTT
v_gene: TRBV25-1; d_gene: TRBD1; abundance: -; j_gene: TRBJ2-7; CDR3aa: CASSEYRTGYYEQYF; CDR3nt: TGTGCCAGCAGTGAATATAGGACAGGGTACTACGAGCAGTACTTC
v_gene: TRBV4-3; d_gene: -; abundance: few; j_gene: TRBJ2-7; CDR3aa: CASSPSAGNTYEQYF; CDR3nt: TGCGCCAGCAGCCCCTCCGCAGGAAACACCTACGAGCAGTACTTC
v_gene: TRBV29-1; d_gene: TRBD1; abundance: -; j_gene: TRBJ2-2; CDR3aa: CSVRQGVNTGELFF; CDR3nt: TGCAGCGTTCGACAGGGGGTGAACACCGGGGAGCTGTTTTTT
v_gene: TRBV9; d_gene: TRBD1; abundance: -; j_gene: TRBJ2-5; CDR3aa: CASSETGGRETQYF; CDR3nt: TGTGCCAGCAGCGAGACAGGGGGTCGTGAGACCCAGTACTTC
v_gene: TRBV29-1; d_gene: TRBD2; abundance: -; j_gene: TRBJ2-5; CDR3aa: CSVKRLAGQETQYF; CDR3nt: TGCAGCGTCAAAAGGCTAGCGGGGCAAGAGACCCAGTACTTC
v_gene: TRBV5-5; d_gene: -; abundance: few; j_gene: TRBJ2-1; CDR3aa: CASSLADPLLPPNEQFF; CDR3nt: TGTGCCAGCAGCTTGGCCGACCCCCTGCTTCCCCCTAATGAGCAGTTCTTC
v_gene: TRBV2; d_gene: -; abundance: few; j_gene: TRBJ2-7; CDR3aa: CASSDVGSYEQYF; CDR3nt: TGTGCCAGCAGCGACGTGGGTTCCTACGAGCAGTACTTC
v_gene: TRBV6-2/TRBV6-3; d_gene: TRBD2; abundance: -; j_gene: TRBJ2-7; CDR3aa: CASSYQREGEQYF; CDR3nt: TGTGCCAGCAGTTACCAGAGGGAGGGCGAGCAGTACTTC
v_gene: TRBV30; d_gene: TRBD2; abundance: -; j_gene: TRBJ2-2; CDR3aa: CAWFSGGTYTGELFF; CDR3nt: TGTGCCTGGTTCAGCGGGGGGACCTACACCGGGGAGCTGTTTTTT
v_gene: TRBV7-9; d_gene: -; abundance: -; j_gene: TRBJ1-6; CDR3aa: CASSPHKSSYNSPLHF; CDR3nt: TGTGCCAGCAGCCCGCACAAGAGCTCCTATAATTCACCCCTCCACTTT
v_gene: TRBV7-2; d_gene: TRBD2; abundance: many; j_gene: TRBJ2-7; CDR3aa: CASSLARGAYEQYF; CDR3nt: TGTGCCAGCAGCTTAGCTCGGGGGGCCTACGAGCAGTACTTC
v_gene: TRBV9; d_gene: TRBD2; abundance: -; j_gene: TRBJ2-1; CDR3aa: CASSVGVAGGRNEQFF; CDR3nt: TGTGCCAGCAGCGTAGGGGTAGCGGGGGGGCGTAATGAGCAGTTCTTC
v_gene: TRBV20-1; d_gene: -; abundance: -; j_gene: TRBJ2-5; CDR3aa: CSASPSAGTLQETQYF; CDR3nt: TGCAGTGCTAGCCCCTCTGCCGGGACACTTCAAGAGACCCAGTACTTC
v_gene: TRBV12-3/TRBV12-4; d_gene: -; abundance: -; j_gene: TRBJ1-5; CDR3aa: CASSLWGRRPQPQHF; CDR3nt: TGTGCCAGCAGTTTATGGGGCCGCCGCCCGCAGCCCCAGCATTTT
v_gene: TRBV7-2; d_gene: -; abundance: few; j_gene: TRBJ2-1; CDR3aa: CASSPTGNSYNEQFF; CDR3nt: TGTGCCAGCAGCCCTACGGGGAACTCCTACAATGAGCAGTTCTTC
v_gene: TRBV5-1; d_gene: TRBD1; abundance: few; j_gene: TRBJ2-1; CDR3aa: CASSLASGTGYNEQFF; CDR3nt: TGCGCCAGCAGCTTGGCCTCGGGGACAGGGTACAATGAGCAGTTCTTC